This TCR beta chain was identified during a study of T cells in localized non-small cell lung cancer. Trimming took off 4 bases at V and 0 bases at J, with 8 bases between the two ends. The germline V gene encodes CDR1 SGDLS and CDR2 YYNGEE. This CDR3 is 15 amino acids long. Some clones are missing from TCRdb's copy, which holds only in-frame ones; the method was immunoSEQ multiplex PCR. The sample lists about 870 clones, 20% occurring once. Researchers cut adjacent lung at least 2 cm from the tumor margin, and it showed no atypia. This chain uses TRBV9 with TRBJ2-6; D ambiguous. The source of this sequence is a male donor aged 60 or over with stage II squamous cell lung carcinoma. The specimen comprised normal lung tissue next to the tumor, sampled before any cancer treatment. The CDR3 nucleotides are TGTGCCAGCAGCTTAAGCTCCTCTGGGGCCAACGTCCTGACTTTC. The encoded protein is CASSLSSSGANVLTF.